This section outlines one T cell receptor (beta chain) sequence together with its context. The repertoire was sequenced with immunoSEQ multiplex PCR; TCRdb's copy has only in-frame clones and lacks some. The sample has under 200,000 clones, 90% to 95% seen once. CDR1 SGHAT and CDR2 FQNNGV come from the germline V gene. CDR3 length equals 15 residues. Trimming at V came to 4 bases and at J to 5 bases, leaving 9 bases not matched to a gene. This sample was included in a study of control samples from healthy donors and cancer patients. Sequenced sample: blood. This chain links TRBV11-2 with TRBJ1-2; 8 bases fit TRBD1. The clonotype comes from a woman in her sixties in good health. This chain's CDR3 is CASSSLVTGGYGYTF. CDR3 sequence (DNA): TGTGCCAGCAGCTCCCTGGTTACAGGGGGATATGGCTACACCTTC.